The 5 T cell receptor beta chains given below trace back to one sample, sequenced in a study of T cell repertoires and HLA-DP antigens. Clones were read by immunoSEQ multiplex PCR, and TCRdb kept only the in-frame ones, dropping some. The sample consists of over 60,000 clones, around 80% of them appearing once. No antigens are known for them. The sequenced sample consisted of CD4+ T cells from PBMCs. These TCRs come from a man aged 55 to 69 in good health and CMV-seronegative.

The J gene is TRBJ2-1, the V gene TRBV7-9, with TRBD2 matching over 12 bases. In germline, CDR1 is SEHNR, CDR2 FQNEAQ (reference sequence). The CDR3 length is 19 residues. V gave up 1 base and J gave up 1 base; unmatched junction bases: 8. The CDR3 loop reads CASSLETSGSRRSYNEQFF. The CDR3 DNA follows: TGTGCCAGCAGCTTAGAGACTAGCGGGAGCCGTCGGTCCTACAATGAGCAGTTCTTC. Filled out from reference TRBV7-9 and TRBJ2-1, the complete variable domain reads DTGVSQNPRHKITKRGQNVTFRCDPISEHNRLYWYRQTLGQGPEFLTYFQNEAQLEKSRLLSDRFSAERPKGSFSTLEIQRTEQGDSAMYLCASSLETSGSRRSYNEQFFGPGTRLTVL.

The V gene is TRBV5-1, the J gene TRBJ2-5; D is unclear. Per germline, CDR1 SGHRS and CDR2 YFSETQ. Trimming took off 2 bases at V and 5 bases at J, with 7 bases between the two ends. CDR3 size: 12 residues. CDR3 amino acids: CASSLSWETQYF. As DNA, the CDR3 is TGCGCCAGCAGCTTAAGTTGGGAGACCCAGTACTTC.

V and J are TRBV5-1 and TRBJ2-5; D could derive from TRBD1 or TRBD2 (5 bases each). CDR3 length: 14 residues. Trimming removed 4 bases at V and 5 bases at J, with 15 bases between. The germline CDR1 and CDR2 sequences are SGHRS and YFSETQ. The CDR3 coding sequence is TGCGCCAGCAGCCCCGGGACGCCAGGGGAGACCCAGTACTTC. Its protein is CASSPGTPGETQYF.

This clone has just one count. This chain joins TRBV11-2 and TRBJ1-2; no firm D call. Germline CDR1 and CDR2: SGHAT and FQNNGV. Between the trimmed V and J ends, which lost 0 bases and 7 bases, there was a span of 6 bases. The CDR3 runs to 12 residues. CDR3 region: CASSLERAGYTF. CDR3 nucleotides: TGTGCCAGCAGCTTAGAAAGGGCTGGCTACACCTTC.

The rearrangement links TRBV6-5 to TRBJ1-2; TRBD1 aligns across 11 bases. After removal of 5 bases from V and 3 bases from J, the junction contained 5 bases not matched to a gene. The CDR3 is made up of 15 amino acids. CDR1 is MNHEY and CDR2 is SVGAGI in the germline V gene. The CDR3 region is CASSDWTGGDYGYTF. The DNA of the CDR3 is TGTGCCAGCAGTGACTGGACAGGGGGCGACTATGGCTACACCTTC.